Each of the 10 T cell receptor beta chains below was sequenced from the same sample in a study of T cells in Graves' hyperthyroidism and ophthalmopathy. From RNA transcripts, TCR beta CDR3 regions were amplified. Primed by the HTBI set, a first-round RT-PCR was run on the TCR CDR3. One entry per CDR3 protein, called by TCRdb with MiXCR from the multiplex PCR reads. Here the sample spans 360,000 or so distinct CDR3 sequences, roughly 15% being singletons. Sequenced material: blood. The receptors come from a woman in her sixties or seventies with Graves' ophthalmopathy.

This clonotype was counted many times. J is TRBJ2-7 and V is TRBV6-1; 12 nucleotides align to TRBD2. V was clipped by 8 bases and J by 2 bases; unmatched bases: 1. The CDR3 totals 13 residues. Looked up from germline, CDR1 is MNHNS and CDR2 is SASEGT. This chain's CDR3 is CASRTSGTYEQYF. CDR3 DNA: TGTGCCAGCCGGACTAGCGGGACCTACGAGCAGTACTTC.

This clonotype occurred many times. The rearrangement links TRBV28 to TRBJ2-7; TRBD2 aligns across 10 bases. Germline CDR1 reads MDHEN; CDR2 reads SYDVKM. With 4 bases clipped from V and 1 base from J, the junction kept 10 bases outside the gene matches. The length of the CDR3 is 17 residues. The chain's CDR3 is CASSYPLLAGESYEQYF. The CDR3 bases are TGTGCCAGCAGTTACCCTTTGCTAGCGGGAGAATCCTACGAGCAGTACTTC.

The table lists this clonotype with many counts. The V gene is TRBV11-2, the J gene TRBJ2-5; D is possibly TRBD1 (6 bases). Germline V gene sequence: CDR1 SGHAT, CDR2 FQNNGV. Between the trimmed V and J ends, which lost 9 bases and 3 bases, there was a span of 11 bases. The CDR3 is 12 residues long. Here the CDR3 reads CASLGGEETQYF. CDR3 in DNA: TGTGCCAGTCTAGGGGGAGAAGAGACCCAGTACTTC.

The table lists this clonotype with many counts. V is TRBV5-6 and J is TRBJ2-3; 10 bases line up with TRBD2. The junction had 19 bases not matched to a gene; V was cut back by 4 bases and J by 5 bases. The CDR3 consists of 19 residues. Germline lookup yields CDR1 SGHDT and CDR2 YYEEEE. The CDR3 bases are TGTGCCAGCAGCCCCCTCTGGGCTAGCGGGAGTGGGGCGGGAGATACGCAGTATTTT. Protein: CASSPLWASGSGAGDTQYF.

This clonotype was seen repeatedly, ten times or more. CDR3: CASSVEASGYNEQFF. As DNA, the CDR3 is TGTGCCAGCAGCGTAGAGGCTAGCGGTTACAATGAGCAGTTCTTC. This sequence joins TRBV9 and TRBJ2-1, with 7 bases aligning to TRBD2. The CDR3 covers 15 residues. V was pared by 0 bases and J by 4 bases, with 4 bases of the junction left unmatched. From germline, CDR1 is SGDLS and CDR2 YYNGEE.

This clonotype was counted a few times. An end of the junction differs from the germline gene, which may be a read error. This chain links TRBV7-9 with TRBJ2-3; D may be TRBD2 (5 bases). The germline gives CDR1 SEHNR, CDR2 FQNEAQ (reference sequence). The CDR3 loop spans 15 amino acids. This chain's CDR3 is CTSSLVSGFADTQYF. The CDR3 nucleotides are TGTACCAGCAGCTTAGTTTCGGGGTTTGCAGATACGCAGTATTTT.

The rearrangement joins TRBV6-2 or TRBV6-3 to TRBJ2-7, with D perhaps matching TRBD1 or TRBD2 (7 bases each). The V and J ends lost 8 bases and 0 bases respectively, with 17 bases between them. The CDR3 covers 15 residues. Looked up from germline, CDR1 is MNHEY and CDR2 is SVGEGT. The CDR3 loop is CASWGRDSYSYEQYF. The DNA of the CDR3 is TGTGCCAGCTGGGGGAGGGACAGCTACTCCTACGAGCAGTACTTC.

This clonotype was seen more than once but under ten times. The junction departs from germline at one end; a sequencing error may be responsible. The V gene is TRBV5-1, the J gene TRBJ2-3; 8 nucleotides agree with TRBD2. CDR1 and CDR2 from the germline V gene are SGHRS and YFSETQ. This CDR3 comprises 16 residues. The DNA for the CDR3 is TGCGCCAGCAGCTTGGGTAGTAGCGGGACCACAGATATGCAGTATTTT. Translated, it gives CASSLGSSGTTDMQYF.

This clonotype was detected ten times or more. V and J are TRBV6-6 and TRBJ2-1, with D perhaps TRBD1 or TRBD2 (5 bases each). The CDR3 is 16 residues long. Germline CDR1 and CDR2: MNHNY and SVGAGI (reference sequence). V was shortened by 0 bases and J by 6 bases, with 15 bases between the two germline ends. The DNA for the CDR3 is TGTGCCAGCAGTTACTCAGGCCAGGGACCCACCAATGAGCAGTTCTTC. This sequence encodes CASSYSGQGPTNEQFF.

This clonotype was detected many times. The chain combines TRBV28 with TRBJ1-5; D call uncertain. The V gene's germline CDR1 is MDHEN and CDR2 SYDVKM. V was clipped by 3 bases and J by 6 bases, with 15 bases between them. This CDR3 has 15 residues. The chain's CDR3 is CASSFLVQRGQPQHF. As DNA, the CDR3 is TGTGCCAGCAGTTTTTTGGTCCAACGGGGTCAGCCCCAGCATTTT.